Included here is one T cell receptor (beta chain) sequence, with context. The length of the CDR3 is 16 residues. The V end lost 6 bases, the J end lost 1 base, and 16 bases lay between the germline ends. CDR1 is LGHNT and CDR2 is FRNRAP in the germline V gene. Enrollment of patients from Seattle took place during active infection, with longitudinal follow-up. In the authors' workflow: Amplifying reference gene primers gave estimates of nucleated cell counts. Measured with immunoSEQ multiplex PCR; TCRdb has only the in-frame clones, and not every one. Clone size and V and J calls were adopted from that table, with D and trimming inferred from the DNA. There are around 300,000 clones in the sample; approximately 93% occur only once, and around 2% lies in the top ten. This specimen belongs to a study of blood T cell repertoires in COVID-19. On the study more broadly: Sites across the United States, Italy and Spain contributed samples from acute and convalescent COVID-19.

This sequence originates from a woman in her twenties or thirties with COVID-19, enrolled during active disease. This rearrangement joins TRBV12-5 to TRBJ1-5; D is possibly TRBD1 (5 bases). The sequenced sample consisted of peripheral blood. The CDR3 protein is CASGPSQVRSNQPQHF. In nucleotides, the CDR3 is TGTGCTAGTGGACCCTCACAGGTCCGCAGCAATCAGCCCCAGCATTTT.